This TCR beta chain was identified in a study of T cell responses to AZD1222 COVID-19 vaccine. Study results and limitations: CD4 TCRs covered the whole spike, strongest at regions 160-218 and 743-854. The peak T cell response came first, and repertoires were sampled only after it. Among AZD1222 vaccinees, only six or seven were seropositive at baseline. Reportedly, close to half of spike-specific TCRs are directed against unmutated variant regions.

Germline CDR1 SGHKS, CDR2 YYEKEE (reference sequence). Trimming stripped 4 bases from V and 0 bases from J, with 11 bases between. CDR3 length: 15 residues. This table comes from immunoSEQ multiplex PCR, and its TCRdb copy is limited to in-frame clones, with some not included. This table holds approximately 45,000 clones, about 90% found once. In regard to this clone: Its antigen is still unknown.

Sample: peripheral blood, taken 28 days after the second AZD1222 dose. V gene TRBV5-5 combines with J gene TRBJ1-3; no definite D call. This clonotype originated in an adult who received the AZD1222 COVID-19 vaccine. The CDR3 coding sequence is TGTGCCAGCAGCCAGTACACGAGCTCTGGAAACACCATATATTTT. This translates into CASSQYTSSGNTIYF. Complete variable domain (other parts from reference TRBV5-5 and TRBJ1-3): DAGVTQSPTHLIKTRGQQVTLRCSPISGHKSVSWYQQVLGQGPQFIFQYYEKEERGRGNFPDRFSARQFPNYSSELNVNALLLGDSALYLCASSQYTSSGNTIYFGEGSWLTVV.